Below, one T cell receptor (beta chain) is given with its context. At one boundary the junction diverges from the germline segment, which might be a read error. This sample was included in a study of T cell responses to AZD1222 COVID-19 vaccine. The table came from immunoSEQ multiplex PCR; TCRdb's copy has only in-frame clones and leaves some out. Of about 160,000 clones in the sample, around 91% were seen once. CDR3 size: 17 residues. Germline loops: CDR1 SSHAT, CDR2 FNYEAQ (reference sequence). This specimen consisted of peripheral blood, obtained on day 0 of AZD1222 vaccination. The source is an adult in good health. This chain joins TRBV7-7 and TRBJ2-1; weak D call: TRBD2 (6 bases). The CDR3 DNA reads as TGTGCTAGCAGCCCAGGGCGACTAGTGTTCTCCTACAATGAGCAGTTCTTC. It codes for CASSPGRLVFSYNEQFF.